Listed below are T cell receptor beta chains from one sample, sequenced in a study of T cell responses to AZD1222 COVID-19 vaccine. Clones were sequenced by immunoSEQ multiplex PCR, and TCRdb holds only the in-frame ones, with some missing. The table lists about 150,000 clones, 80% to 90% of them singletons. The sequences come from peripheral blood, collected 28 days after the second AZD1222 dose. The origin of the receptors is an adult who received the AZD1222 COVID-19 vaccine. The CDR3 runs from the conserved cysteine through the conserved F or W. D genes are given only for firm matches. The listing skips clone size in some rows; elsewhere it reads once, few, many or a size class.

V	J	D	size	DNA	CDR3
TRBV6-2/TRBV6-3	TRBJ2-2	NA	NA	TGTGCCAGCAGTTACTCTAGTTTCGGGGAGCTGTTTTTT	CASSYSSFGELFF
TRBV29-1	TRBJ2-1	TRBD2	NA	TGCAGCGTCGGGACTAGCGGGGGCAATGAGCAGTTCTTC	CSVGTSGGNEQFF
TRBV27	TRBJ2-3	TRBD2	NA	TGTGCCAGCAGTTCCAGACTAGCGGGAGATGGTGGGTATACGCAGTATTTT	CASSSRLAGDGGYTQYF
TRBV5-1	TRBJ2-7	NA	few	TGCGCCAGCAGCCCGGAAGGAGGTCAAAAGCAGTACTTC	CASSPEGGQKQYF
TRBV9	TRBJ2-2	NA	NA	TGTGCCAGCAGCGTAGTACAGGAAACCGGGGAGCTGTTTTTT	CASSVVQETGELFF
TRBV29-1	TRBJ2-2	NA	few	TGCAGCGTTGTTTCCAGGAACACCGGGGAGCTGTTTTTT	CSVVSRNTGELFF
TRBV5-1	TRBJ2-7	NA	NA	TGCGCCAGCAGCTTACTACAGACCGGCGAGCAGTACTTC	CASSLLQTGEQYF
TRBV6-5	TRBJ2-7	NA	NA	TGTGCCAGCAGTCTCCTAGAGCAGTACTTC	CASSLLEQYF
TRBV5-6	TRBJ2-2	NA	NA	TGTGCCAGCAGCTGGGGGAGATTCACCGGGGAGCTGTTTTTT	CASSWGRFTGELFF
TRBV5-1	TRBJ1-1	TRBD1	few	TGCGCCAGCAGCTGGACAGGGGACACTGAAGCTTTCTTT	CASSWTGDTEAFF
TRBV6-6	TRBJ2-5	TRBD1	NA	TGTGCCAGCAGGAGGGACAGGGTCCAAGAGACCCAGTACTTC	CASRRDRVQETQYF
TRBV30	TRBJ1-1	NA	NA	TGTGCCTGGAGTCACGGGGGCGGCGCTTTCTTT	CAWSHGGGAFF
TRBV28	TRBJ1-3	NA	NA	TGTGCCAGCAGTTTCGACACCTCTGGAAACACCATATATTTT	CASSFDTSGNTIYF
TRBV6-6	TRBJ2-2	NA	NA	TGTGCCAGCAGCCAAATGTCCTACACCGGGGAGCTGTTTTTT	CASSQMSYTGELFF
TRBV10-3	TRBJ2-6	NA	NA	TGTGCCATCAGTGATGTACGGCCCTCTGGGGCCAACGTCCTGACTTTC	CAISDVRPSGANVLTF
TRBV2	TRBJ1-6	NA	once	TGTGCCAGCAGTTCCGGGATCTATAATTCACCCCTCCACTTT	CASSSGIYNSPLHF
TRBV9	TRBJ1-3	NA	few	TGTGCCAGCAGCGTCCTAGGGGAGTCTGGAAACACCATATATTTT	CASSVLGESGNTIYF
TRBV28	TRBJ1-6	NA	NA	TGTGCCATCAAGGGGCCGGCGGGGGATGTGTCACCCCTCCACTTT	CAIKGPAGDVSPLHF
TRBV15	TRBJ2-5	NA	many	TGTGCCACCAGCAGGGACAAGTCCCCTCCGGGAGAGACCCAGTACTTC	CATSRDKSPPGETQYF
TRBV27	TRBJ1-2	TRBD1	NA	TGTGCCAGCAGTTTTAGGCAGGGGGCGTCTGGCTACACCTTC	CASSFRQGASGYTF
TRBV5-1	TRBJ1-2	TRBD1	many	TGCGCCAGCAGCTTGGAGACAGGGCTTAAAGGCTACACCTTC	CASSLETGLKGYTF
TRBV4-3	TRBJ2-7	TRBD2	NA	TGCGCCAGCAGCCAAGCGACTAGCGGGAGCGAGCAGTACTTC	CASSQATSGSEQYF
TRBV27	TRBJ1-1	TRBD1	NA	TGTGCCAGCAGTGAGATACCGGACAGGGCGGTTGAAGCTTTCTTT	CASSEIPDRAVEAFF
TRBV4-3	TRBJ2-7	TRBD2	NA	TGCGCCAGCAGCCAAGGCCGACTAGCGGGAGACGAGCAGTACTTC	CASSQGRLAGDEQYF
TRBV5-1	TRBJ2-2	TRBD2	NA	TGCGCCAGCAGCTACTATGGTGCTAGCGGGAGAGGCGGCGGGGAGCTGTTTTTT	CASSYYGASGRGGGELFF
TRBV19	TRBJ2-4	TRBD1	NA	TGTGCCAGTAGTATCGGACAGGGCAACATTCAGTACTTC	CASSIGQGNIQYF
TRBV28	TRBJ2-6	NA	NA	TGTGCCAGCAGTTTATGGACATCTGGGGCCAACGTCCTGACTTTC	CASSLWTSGANVLTF
TRBV18	TRBJ2-1	TRBD1	NA	TGTGCCAGCTCACCACCGAGGTCCTTGCGGACAGGGAAGGATGAGCAGTTCTTC	CASSPPRSLRTGKDEQFF
TRBV28	TRBJ1-5	NA	NA	TGTGCCAGCAGATACTCAGTTTTCAATCAGCCCCAGCATTTT	CASRYSVFNQPQHF
TRBV15	TRBJ2-1	TRBD1	NA	TGTGCCACCAGCAGAGATCTTCCATCTAACAGGGGCCCTGAGCAGTTCTTC	CATSRDLPSNRGPEQFF
TRBV5-4	TRBJ1-1	TRBD1	NA	TGTGCCAGCAGCTTCTGGGACAGGGTTGTGAACACTGAAGCTTTCTTT	CASSFWDRVVNTEAFF
TRBV9	TRBJ2-1	NA	NA	TGTGCCAGCAGCGCAGGGCGCAGCTCCTACAATGAGCAGTTCTTC	CASSAGRSSYNEQFF
TRBV7-9	TRBJ1-6	NA	NA	TGTGCCAGCAGCTTCGGCAGGTCGAATTCACCCCTCCACTTT	CASSFGRSNSPLHF
TRBV28	TRBJ1-4	NA	once	TGTGCCAGCAGTTTAATAAGAACAGGGACAAATGAAAAACTGTTTTTT	CASSLIRTGTNEKLFF
TRBV9	TRBJ2-3	NA	once	TGTGCCAGCAGCTCCCGCACAGGGCCCCCAGATACGCAGTATTTT	CASSSRTGPPDTQYF
TRBV19	TRBJ1-2	NA	NA	TGTGCCAGTAGTCCGACTCCGGGGAACTATGGCTACACCTTC	CASSPTPGNYGYTF
TRBV4-1	TRBJ2-7	NA	NA	TGCGCCAGCAGCCAGATGTTGACCTACGAGCAGTACTTC	CASSQMLTYEQYF
TRBV15	TRBJ1-6	NA	once	TGTGCCACCAGCAGAGACATAAGGAATTCACCCCTCCACTTT	CATSRDIRNSPLHF
TRBV5-1	TRBJ2-2	TRBD1	NA	TGCGCCAGCAGGGAAGGGGGCAACACCGGGGAGCTGTTTTTT	CASREGGNTGELFF
TRBV3-1/TRBV3-2	TRBJ2-7	NA	NA	TGTGCCAGCAGCCTATACACCAGCTCCTACGAGCAGTACTTC	CASSLYTSSYEQYF
TRBV2	TRBJ2-1	NA	NA	TGTGCCAGCACCCGCCCCGGGGCCGGTTCTACCAATGAGCAGTTCTTC	CASTRPGAGSTNEQFF
TRBV6-1	TRBJ1-4	NA	once	TGTGCCAGCAGTGAACAGGGAAGTAATGAAAAACTGTTTTTT	CASSEQGSNEKLFF
TRBV9	TRBJ1-1	NA	NA	TGTGCCAGCAGCGTAGGGGCCGGCCTGGACACTGAAGCTTTCTTT	CASSVGAGLDTEAFF
TRBV3-1/TRBV3-2	TRBJ1-5	NA	NA	TGTGCCAGCAGCCATGGGGGGTCTGGGCATCAGCCCCAGCATTTT	CASSHGGSGHQPQHF
TRBV3-1/TRBV3-2	TRBJ2-2	NA	few	TGTGCCAGCAGCCAATCCGGGAGAGTTACGAACACCGGGGAGCTGTTTTTT	CASSQSGRVTNTGELFF
TRBV7-3	TRBJ1-5	NA	NA	TGTGCCAGCAGCGTCGGTAGCAATCAGCCCCAGCATTTT	CASSVGSNQPQHF
TRBV6-5	TRBJ2-7	TRBD1	NA	TGTGCCAGCCGAAGGGGACAGGGTAGCGAGCAGTACTTC	CASRRGQGSEQYF
TRBV4-1	TRBJ2-1	TRBD2	NA	TGCGCCAGCAGCCAAGCCAGCCTAGCGGGACTGGATGAGCAGTTCTTC	CASSQASLAGLDEQFF
TRBV9	TRBJ1-1	NA	NA	TGTGCCAGCAGCGCCAATTTGGTGCACACTGAAGCTTTCTTT	CASSANLVHTEAFF
TRBV29-1	TRBJ1-2	NA	NA	TGCAGCGTTGAAGGTGGGGGAGATGGCTACACCTTC	CSVEGGGDGYTF
TRBV28	TRBJ1-2	TRBD1	NA	TGTGCCAGCAGTTACAACAGGGGGCCTAACTATGGCTACACCTTC	CASSYNRGPNYGYTF
TRBV6-1	TRBJ2-5	NA	NA	TGTGCCAGCAGTGAAGGCCCGGGAATCCAAGAGACCCAGTACTTC	CASSEGPGIQETQYF
TRBV11-2	TRBJ2-3	NA	NA	TGTGCCAGCAGCTTAGGAGATAGGCATGGGTCAGATACGCAGTATTTT	CASSLGDRHGSDTQYF